The clone carrying this T cell receptor (beta chain) was observed many times. Its cognate antigen is unknown. These data originate in a study of blood T cells in healthy people across ages. Broader study findings: Older age coincided with a roughly linear decline in TCR beta diversity per million T cells. When one million T cells were used, diversity estimates were thought to be underestimates.

The second PCR ran roughly 7 to 11 cycles with a sample-barcoded 5' primer and J-beta primers. TCRdb reanalysed the 5' RACE reads using MiXCR and keeps one entry per CDR3 protein. The table has more than 900,000 distinct CDR3 sequences, about 29% seen once. Germline lookup yields CDR1 MNHEY and CDR2 SVGEGT. Trimming took off 5 bases at V and 6 bases at J, with 16 bases between the two ends. The CDR3 extends over 14 amino acids. The same data also contributed to another study, on T cells of mothers and their children.

The TCR originated in a woman between 35 and 50 years old in good health. The V call is TRBV6-2 or TRBV6-3, the J call TRBJ1-2; D may be TRBD1 (5 bases). The specimen sequenced was blood. This CDR3 reads CASSPWTWQNGYTF. CDR3 DNA: TGTGCCAGCAGTCCTTGGACATGGCAGAATGGCTACACCTTC.